A selection of T cell receptor beta chains follows, all from one sample in a study of blood T cell repertoires in COVID-19. Measured with immunoSEQ multiplex PCR; TCRdb has only the in-frame clones, and not every one. Here the sample spans some 230,000 clones, approximately 83% being singletons. Sequencing input: peripheral blood. All receptors come from a woman in her twenties or thirties who had recovered from COVID-19. The CDR3 runs from the conserved cysteine through the conserved F or W.

TRBV2	12	TRBJ1-2	CASSRQAKGYTF
TRBV9	15	TRBJ1-5	CASSVGQGSNQPQHF
TRBV7-9	14	TRBJ2-1	CASTETSEHNEQFF
TRBV19	17	TRBJ1-5	CASSIDIGVSGNQPQHF
TRBV6-5	14	TRBJ1-4	CAASAGTGIEKLFF
TRBV9	14	TRBJ1-2	CASSVGGGAYGYTF
TRBV7-7	16	TRBJ2-2	CASSPWRRERTGELFF
TRBV6-5	15	TRBJ2-7	CASSYRRLSSYEQYF
TRBV4-1	16	TRBJ2-3	CASRQTERESTDTQYF
TRBV20-1	11	TRBJ2-3	CSAPFTDTQYF
TRBV6-2/TRBV6-3	15	TRBJ2-2	CASSAGTANTGELFF
TRBV9	15	TRBJ2-3	CASSVGSGGTDTQYF
TRBV9	15	TRBJ2-7	CASSVGAGATHEQYF
TRBV3-1/TRBV3-2	14	TRBJ2-2	CASSQAGGAGELFF
TRBV29-1	15	TRBJ1-1	CSVAGPLYQGTEAFF
TRBV12-3/TRBV12-4	13	TRBJ1-5	CASSRTGGQPQHF
TRBV7-8	14	TRBJ2-3	CASSLVGTGDTQYF
TRBV11-3	16	TRBJ2-1	CASSSRTAGFRDEQFF
TRBV28	15	TRBJ2-7	CASNSQGAHNYEQYF
TRBV6-2/TRBV6-3	15	TRBJ2-1	CASSYSPGGDDEQFF
TRBV6-5	14	TRBJ1-5	CASRSRGGMEPQHF
TRBV9	13	TRBJ1-1	CASGGQGATEAFF
TRBV24-1	11	TRBJ2-1	CATSALNEQFF
TRBV5-6	13	TRBJ2-7	CASIVTGGNEQYF
TRBV11-2	14	TRBJ1-2	CASSYTGGVRGYTF
TRBV6-5	15	TRBJ2-3	CASSYEASAQGTQYF
TRBV4-1	14	TRBJ2-7	CASSQDVGHYEQYF
TRBV6-2/TRBV6-3	16	TRBJ2-3	CASSSLRGLTADTQYF
TRBV6-5	15	TRBJ1-3	CASSRQGSSGNTIYF
TRBV28	15	TRBJ2-1	CASSLIPSAINEQFF
TRBV6-1	13	TRBJ2-5	CASRSGSPGTQYF
TRBV20-1	16	TRBJ2-6	CSASPRGAGGANVLTF
TRBV19	19	TRBJ2-1	CASSINGGLAGSSYNEQFF
TRBV3-1/TRBV3-2	13	TRBJ2-5	CASSQVGVQTQYF
TRBV2	15	TRBJ2-1	CASSERQGGYNEQFF
TRBV7-9	17	TRBJ1-3	CASRTDRKSFSGNTIYF
TRBV18	16	TRBJ2-7	CASSPLGGRTHYEQYF
TRBV7-9	16	TRBJ2-5	CASSFLAGGGSETQYF
TRBV5-1	13	TRBJ1-2	CASSYTGDEGYTF
TRBV15	14	TRBJ2-7	CATSRDAGASEQYF
TRBV4-1	16	TRBJ1-2	CASSQEPSRFNYGYTF
TRBV29-1	11	TRBJ2-1	CSVLRSNEQFF
TRBV9	16	TRBJ2-7	CASSVGGLAGVYEQYF